This T cell receptor (beta chain) originates from a study of OX40 agonist ivuxolimab in advanced cancers. The V gene's germline CDR1 is SGHTA and CDR2 FQGTGA. Losses at the gene ends were 5 bases for V and 3 bases for J; bases not matched to a gene: 7. The CDR3 loop spans 14 amino acids. Sequencing used immunoSEQ multiplex PCR; TCRdb keeps in-frame clones, though not all of them. Here the sample spans tens of thousands of clones, approximately 78% being singletons. The sample consisted of CD4+ or CD8+ T cells sorted from blood, taken in a trial of the OX40 agonist ivuxolimab. The chain employs TRBV7-3 and TRBJ2-7; 7 bases fit TRBD1. This receptor was identified in an adult with an advanced solid tumor such as melanoma, head and neck, liver or kidney cancer. The DNA of the CDR3 is TGTGCCAGCAGCACACAGGGGACGGACTACGAGCAGTACTTC. Translated: CASSTQGTDYEQYF.